This record covers a single T cell receptor beta chain. This clonotype was counted ten times or more. No antigen is known for it. No per-base quality is available; no much larger clone lies one base away. The method behind the library was 5' RACE. TCRdb lists the instrument as NextSeq 500. Unique molecular identifiers were attached to individual cDNA molecules in the TCR library protocol so that sequencing error and PCR bias could be corrected. TCR alpha and beta chains were both sequenced, and the abundances of alpha and beta sequences in each sample were closely correlated with each other. As for how the authors treated the data: Decombinator V4 was used to annotate the V gene, J gene and CDR3 of the TCR sequences. TCRs were defined as expanded if a significant change between any two time points was detected under a Poisson model with p below 0.0001. Abundances of TCRs were expressed as counts per million after normalisation to the total number of TCRs sequenced in each sample. MAIT TCRs were defined by TRAV1-2 paired with TRAJ12, TRAJ20 or TRAJ33, and iNKT TCRs by TRAV10 paired with TRAJ18. VDJdb, accessed 1 November 2021, was searched for CMV, EBV and SARS-CoV-2 annotated TCRs, excluding TCRs annotated for multiple antigens. In-frame beta chains were kept once TCRdb had trimmed the public reads at Q25 with fastp and called clones with MiXCR. CDR3 protein sequences are deduplicated, and each keeps its most common genes and DNA. In this record, the V and J calls reflect TCRdb's handling and not the investigators' own analysis. For this sample the table gives some 28,000 distinct CDR3 sequences, of which around 5.3% were detected only once. The top ten hold around 24% of the sample.

V and J lose 1 base and 7 bases, and a span of 8 bases separates them. CDR1 and CDR2, per the germline V gene (reference sequence), are DFQATT and SNEGSKA. The CDR3 has 11 amino acids, counting the end cysteine and phenylalanine. Only the CDR3 region is kept as DNA, spanning 33 bases read in frame from base 1. This entry belongs to a study of early T cells in non-severe SARS-CoV-2 infection listed by TCRdb under 2021. About the study as a whole: Because TCR sequencing relied on bulk RNA taken from unsorted whole blood, pairing of alpha and beta chains was not possible. Beyond this particular receptor, the publication reports: Matching against VDJdb was skewed toward anti-spike CD8 responses, likely underestimated virus-specific expansions, and missed private and CD4 specificities.

This was a case-control study nested in a cohort of healthcare workers in London, UK, who had nasopharyngeal swab PCR tests and blood samples taken every week. Healthcare workers were recruited during the week of the UK lockdown, between 23 and 31 March 2020, and followed weekly for up to roughly 15 weeks. The chain is encoded by TRBV20-1 joined to TRBJ2-7, with no confidently assigned D gene. The material sequenced was whole blood. The TCR comes from an adult who was a healthcare worker with PCR-confirmed SARS-CoV-2 infection or an uninfected control (not recorded which). The DNA sequence is as follows: TGCAGTGCTAGAGGGGGTTCAGAGCAGTACTTC. Translated, this is CSARGGSEQYF.